This TCR beta chain comes out of a study of T cells after yellow fever vaccination. This clonotype was found a few times. TCRdb ran MiXCR on the 5' RACE reads and lists one entry per CDR3 protein. The profile covers hundreds of thousands of distinct CDR3 sequences, with about 14% appearing a single time and around 15% taken by the ten largest. This CDR3 contains 12 residues. Trimming left V 4 bases short and J 9 bases short, with 11 bases between. Germline V CDR1 and CDR2: SEHNR, FQNEAQ (reference sequence). The input for sequencing was PBMCs, taken on the day of the yellow fever booster vaccination. The sequence was collected from a man between 25 and 39 years old who received the YFV17D yellow fever vaccine. V and J are TRBV7-9 and TRBJ2-3; no clear D. The CDR3 DNA follows: TGTGCCAGCAGCTCAGATCTAAGAACGCAGTATTTT. Residues: CASSSDLRTQYF.